This TCR beta chain emerged from a study of T cell responses to AZD1222 COVID-19 vaccine. Study-level points and caveats: At baseline, seropositivity was found in only a handful of AZD1222 recipients. Mapped onto spike, vaccine-associated CD4 TCRs spanned it and were dominant at 160-218 and 743-854. Vaccination with two AZD1222 doses was followed by a rise in Spike-specific TCR breadth and depth.

On this clone: Its antigen is unknown.

Here immunoSEQ multiplex PCR was the method, and the copy in TCRdb shows in-frame clones only, minus some. The data show about 99,000 clones, nearly 90% seen once. Germline assignment: CDR1 MNHEY and CDR2 SMNVEV (reference sequence). V lost 2 bases and J 2 bases, leaving 6 bases between the germline ends. This CDR3 spans 13 amino acids. The clonotype was recovered from an adult in good health. The V and J genes are TRBV27 and TRBJ1-2; perhaps TRBD1 as D (6 bases). Sequences were derived from peripheral blood, sampled on day 0 of AZD1222 vaccination. The CDR3 bases are TGTGCCAGCAGTTTAACAGGGAACTATGGCTACACCTTC. It encodes CASSLTGNYGYTF.